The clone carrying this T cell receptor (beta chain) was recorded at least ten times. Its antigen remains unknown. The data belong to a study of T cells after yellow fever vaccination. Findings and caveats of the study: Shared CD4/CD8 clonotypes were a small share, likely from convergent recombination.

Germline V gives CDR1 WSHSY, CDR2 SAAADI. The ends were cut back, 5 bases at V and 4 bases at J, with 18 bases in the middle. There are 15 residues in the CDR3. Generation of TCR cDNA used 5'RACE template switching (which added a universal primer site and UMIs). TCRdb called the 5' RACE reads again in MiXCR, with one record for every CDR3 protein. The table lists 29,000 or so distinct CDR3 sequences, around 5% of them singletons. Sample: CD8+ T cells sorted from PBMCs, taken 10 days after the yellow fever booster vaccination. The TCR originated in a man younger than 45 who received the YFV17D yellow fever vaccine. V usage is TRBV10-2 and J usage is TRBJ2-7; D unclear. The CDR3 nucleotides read TGCGCCAGCAGTTTCGGATTGATGGAAACGTACGAGCAGTACTTC. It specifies CASSFGLMETYEQYF.